This T cell receptor (beta chain) was observed in a study of CD8 T cells in ankylosing spondylitis. Study results and caveats: Earlier studies detected some motif variants in reactive arthritis synovial fluid and blood. Clones linked to disease, bearing a CD8+ phenotype, were relatively rare in peripheral blood.

TCRdb independently ran MiXCR on the 5' RACE reads; one entry per CDR3 protein. The sample consists of just over 300,000 distinct CDR3 sequences, more than 20% of them appearing once. V lost 0 bases and J 9 bases, leaving 5 bases between the germline ends. Germline CDR1 reads KGHDR; CDR2 reads SFDVKD. The length of the CDR3 is 12 residues. This clonotype was observed many times. As yet, its antigen is unknown. The receptor's source is a female donor with ankylosing spondylitis or in good health (not recorded which). The chain recombines TRBV24-1 with TRBJ2-1, with D hard to call. Specimen: blood, either unsorted or a sorted T cell fraction (not recorded which). CDR3 DNA: TGTGCCACCAGTGATTTGGGCTCTGAGCAGTTCTTC. Its translation: CATSDLGSEQFF.